The 13 T cell receptor beta chains in this list originate from one sample, sequenced in a study of OX40 agonist ivuxolimab in advanced cancers. Libraries came from the immunoSEQ multiplex PCR assay. The clones in this table, taken by TCRdb from immuneACCESS, are in-frame only. Not every clone is retained; where verified, under half of the shortfall comes from an unresolved V gene, and the cause of the rest is unknown. Present in this sample are some 49,000 clones, around 79% of which were seen just once. The ten largest account for roughly 8.6% of the sample. The material was CD4+ or CD8+ T cells sorted from blood, obtained in a trial of the OX40 agonist ivuxolimab. These receptors were collected from an adult with an advanced solid tumor such as melanoma, head and neck, liver or kidney cancer.

This chain connects TRBV7-2 to TRBJ1-3; D is undetermined. The ends were cut back, 2 bases at V and 7 bases at J, with 18 bases in the middle. Germline V gene data show CDR1 as SGHTA and CDR2 as FQGNSA. CDR3 length equals 16 residues. CDR3 nucleotide sequence: TGTGCCAGCAGCTTAAGGGCCTCGAGGCAAGGGAACACCATATATTTT. It translates to CASSLRASRQGNTIYF.

This clone was counted once. V gene TRBV27 combines with J gene TRBJ2-3, with no clear D. The CDR3 spans 14 residues. Germline V lookup: CDR1 MNHEY, CDR2 SMNVEV (reference sequence). The V gene lost 3 bases and the J gene lost 1 base, with 8 bases spanning the gap. CDR3 residues: CASSFHSRTDTQYF. CDR3 sequence (DNA): TGTGCCAGCAGTTTCCATTCCCGCACAGATACGCAGTATTTT.

This clone came up once. This sequence joins TRBV9 and TRBJ2-1, with unresolved D. Germline V CDR1 and CDR2: SGDLS, YYNGEE. V lost 0 bases to trimming and J lost 0 bases, with 10 bases between them. The CDR3 spans 16 residues. This CDR3 reads CASSVDATSSYNEQFF. In nucleotides, the CDR3 is TGTGCCAGCAGCGTAGACGCCACGAGCTCCTACAATGAGCAGTTCTTC.

This clone showed up just a few times. The genes are TRBV10-3 and TRBJ2-5, with TRBD2 identical over 7 bases. CDR3 size: 15 residues. Per the germline V gene, CDR1 is ENHRY and CDR2 is SYGVKD. Losses at the gene ends were 3 bases for V and 5 bases for J; bases not matched to a gene: 9. CDR3 in amino acids: CAISDSQTSPETQYF. In nucleotides, the CDR3 is TGTGCCATCAGTGACTCCCAGACTAGCCCCGAGACCCAGTACTTC.

The sample holds one count of this clone. The rearrangement uses TRBV6-5 and TRBJ2-1; 8 nucleotides agree with TRBD2. Trimming removed 5 bases from V and 3 bases from J; junction bases left unmatched: 6. The germline V gene encodes CDR1 MNHEY and CDR2 SVGAGI. CDR3 length: 15 amino acids. The CDR3 spells CASSPGRAIYNEQFF. In DNA, the CDR3 is TGTGCCAGCAGTCCCGGGAGGGCCATCTACAATGAGCAGTTCTTC.

This clone was observed once. This chain uses TRBV7-8 with TRBJ2-1, with 8 bases identical to TRBD2. This CDR3 has 18 residues. The junction had 11 bases not matched to a gene; V was cut back by 4 bases and J by 0 bases. Germline V gene lookup returns CDR1 SGHVS and CDR2 FQNEAQ. CDR3 protein: CASSSEGLSGVSYNEQFF. DNA for the CDR3: TGTGCCAGCAGCTCCGAAGGACTTAGCGGGGTCTCCTACAATGAGCAGTTCTTC. Full variable domain (remainder filled in from reference TRBV7-8 and TRBJ2-1): GAGVSQSPRYKVAKRGQDVALRCDPISGHVSLFWYQQALGQGPEFLTYFQNEAQLDKSGLPSDRFFAERPEGSVSTLKIQRTQQEDSAVYLCASSSEGLSGVSYNEQFFGPGTRLTVL.

The chain combines TRBV5-1 with TRBJ1-1, with 8 bases matching TRBD1. Trimming at V came to 6 bases and at J to 2 bases, leaving 9 bases not matched to a gene. Germline CDR1 and CDR2: SGHRS and YFSETQ. The CDR3 runs 15 residues. The CDR3 is CASTKTGGGNTEAFF. The CDR3 bases are TGCGCCAGCACCAAAACAGGGGGAGGAAACACTGAAGCTTTCTTT.

The gene calls are TRBV10-3 and TRBJ2-5; D is unclear. The CDR3 spans 16 residues. V was trimmed by 7 bases and J by 1 base, leaving 19 bases between them. From germline, CDR1 is ENHRY and CDR2 SYGVKD. The CDR3 loop is CAITNPRRIGQETQYF. The CDR3 bases are TGTGCCATCACAAACCCGAGGAGAATTGGCCAAGAGACCCAGTACTTC.

The chain carries TRBV10-3 and TRBJ2-7, with 7 bases identical to TRBD1. CDR3 length: 14 residues. V was pared by 7 bases and J by 8 bases, with 14 bases of the junction left unmatched. Per germline, CDR1 ENHRY and CDR2 SYGVKD. CDR3 residues: CAINRDSPRDKQYF. Written as DNA, the CDR3 is TGTGCCATCAATCGGGACAGCCCTCGAGACAAGCAGTACTTC.

The rearrangement links TRBV11-1 to TRBJ2-1, with TRBD2 as a possible D gene (5 bases). Trimming pared 0 bases from V and 4 bases from J, leaving 7 bases between. CDR3 length: 14 amino acids. Germline loops: CDR1 SGHAT, CDR2 FQDESV (reference sequence). In DNA, the CDR3 is TGTGCCAGCAGCTTAGCGGGAGTTTACAATGAGCAGTTCTTC. Translated, it gives CASSLAGVYNEQFF.

The chain employs TRBV30 and TRBJ1-6; D not certain. V shed 6 bases and J shed 5 bases, with 11 bases lying between them. The V gene's germline CDR1 is GTSNPN and CDR2 SVGIG (reference sequence). This CDR3 comprises 13 residues. CDR3 region: CACRTVNNSPLHF. CDR3 DNA sequence: TGTGCCTGCCGGACGGTTAATAATTCACCCCTCCACTTT.

The chain employs TRBV19 and TRBJ2-5; TRBD2 matches 11 bases. The V and J ends lost 3 bases and 5 bases, in that order; junction bases with no gene match: 8. Per germline, CDR1 LNHDA and CDR2 SQIVND (reference sequence). CDR3 size: 16 residues. As DNA, the CDR3 is TGTGCCAGTAGTATGGGAACTAGCGGGAGAGGTGAGACCCAGTACTTC. This translates into CASSMGTSGRGETQYF.

The gene calls are TRBV7-9 and TRBJ2-5, with D possibly being TRBD1 or TRBD2 (5 bases each). CDR1 SEHNR and CDR2 FQNEAQ come from the germline V gene (reference sequence). With 5 bases removed from V and 3 bases from J, the gap between germline ends came to 16 bases. This CDR3 is built from 15 residues. CDR3 in amino acids: CASSPPTVREETQYF. The CDR3 nucleotides read TGTGCCAGCAGCCCTCCGACAGTGCGGGAAGAGACCCAGTACTTC.